This TCR beta chain was captured by sequencing in a study of OX40 agonist ivuxolimab in advanced cancers. For context, the study as a whole: Ivuxolimab, which targeted the costimulatory receptor OX40 (CD134), was an agonistic, fully human IgG2 monoclonal antibody. Prior anti-PD-1, anti-PD-L1 or anti-CTLA-4 therapy was permitted, and checkpoint inhibitors had been received by 40% to 50% of dose-escalation patients. Three dose-escalation patients achieved partial responses, one with hepatocellular carcinoma and two with cutaneous melanoma. A male proportion of roughly 80% and a mean age of roughly 55 years, ranging from 23 to 79, were recorded for the dose-escalation cohort. The paper describes the monotherapy dose-escalation part (N = 52 patients) of the phase I trial of ivuxolimab. Of the approximately 50 patients in dose escalation, some 20 had hepatocellular carcinoma, approximately 15 had melanoma, 9 had renal cell carcinoma and 9 had head and neck cancer. Intravenous ivuxolimab was administered to patients every 2 weeks at six dose levels: 0.01, 0.1, 0.3, 1.5, 3 and 10 mg/kg. Peripheral TCRbeta sequencing was intended to test whether TCR sequence diversity was altered and clonal T-cell expansion was caused by ivuxolimab. Summary of the overall study and its limitations: After ivuxolimab, CD8+ T cells had more expanded clones than CD4+ T cells on average. Antigen specificity was not determined for the clonally expanded peripheral T cells. In the 0.1-3.0 mg/kg groups, partial responders were among the patients with the lowest normalized peripheral clonal expansion, particularly in CD8+ T cells. Clonal expansion of both CD4+ and CD8+ blood T cells was observed from baseline to week 6 at doses 0.1 to 3.0 mg/kg. Low levels of normalized T-cell clonal expansion were also shown by some nonresponding patients.

V lost 1 base and J lost 2 bases; the stretch between them is 14 bases long. The cysteine opens and the phenylalanine closes a CDR3 of 16 amino acids. The DNA shown is the 48-base CDR3, in frame from base 1. As encoded in the germline V gene, CDR1 is SGDLS while CDR2 is YYNGEE. To note about this clone: No antigen is known for it. There are no base qualities to consult, and no much larger clone falls within one base.

Patients with autoimmune disease history or receiving systemic immunosuppression were excluded from the trial. In every dose cohort, peripheral blood was drawn for TCR sequencing at baseline, cycle 4 day 1, and cycle 7 day 1. Samples were obtained from an open-label, multicenter, first-in-human phase I dose-escalation trial of ivuxolimab. The trial enrolled adults with locally advanced or metastatic head and neck squamous cell, hepatocellular, melanoma or renal cell carcinoma. CD4+ and CD8+ T cells were sorted separately from peripheral blood before TCR sequencing. For sequencing of the TCRbeta CDR3 region, genomic DNA was extracted from the sorted cells. TCRbeta CDR3 regions were sequenced using the immunoSEQ Assay. TCRdb retrieved this table from immuneACCESS and kept in-frame rearrangements only. Not all clones are present; in checked studies, unresolved V genes account for under half, and no reason is known for the remainder. The sample includes fewer than 35,000 clones, with approximately 87% observed a single time. The ten largest clonotypes hold roughly 34% of the sample.

Recombination linked TRBV9 to TRBJ2-3; no D gene is confidently identified. This TCR was sampled from an adult with an advanced solid tumor such as melanoma, head and neck, liver or kidney cancer. The specimen was CD4+ or CD8+ T cells sorted from blood, collected in a trial of the OX40 agonist ivuxolimab. The DNA reads as follows: TGTGCCAGCAGCGTATTCGAGGCCACATACACAGATACGCAGTATTTT. It encodes CASSVFEATYTDTQYF. The reference TRBV9 and TRBJ2-3 proteins fill in what lies around the CDR3, so the full variable domain reads DSGVTQTPKHLITATGQRVTLRCSPRSGDLSVYWYQQSLDQGLQFLIQYYNGEERAKGNILERFSAQQFPDLHSELNLSSLELGDSALYFCASSVFEATYTDTQYFGPGTRLTVL.